The rows below give T cell receptor beta chains drawn from one sample of a study of post-analysis software for immune sequencing data. TCRdb used MiXCR to reprocess the PCR reads, holding one entry per CDR3 protein. The table records hundreds of thousands of distinct CDR3 sequences, roughly 45% of them present only once. The sequenced sample consisted of blood. Receptors were obtained from a girl aged 5-17 years with multiple sclerosis. Both conserved end residues are part of each CDR3. The order of the fields is CDR3 protein, CDR3 DNA, D gene, V gene, J gene, clone size. D genes are given only for firm matches. The size of a clone is reported for some rows only, either as once, few or many, or as a class for expanded clones.

cdr3_aa: CASSSDRVGTEAFF
cdr3_nt: TGTGCCAGCAGTTCCGACAGGGTCGGGACTGAAGCTTTCTTT
d_call: TRBD1
v_call: TRBV6-6
j_call: TRBJ1-1
clone_size: .

cdr3_aa: CAWSGGTGGQYF
cdr3_nt: TGTGCCTGGAGTGGGGGGACAGGGGGGCAGTACTTC
d_call: TRBD1
v_call: TRBV30
j_call: TRBJ2-7
clone_size: few

cdr3_aa: CASSFGVGAGSSSYEQYF
cdr3_nt: TGTGCCAGCAGCTTTGGCGTAGGGGCGGGTTCCAGCTCCTACGAGCAGTACTTC
d_call: .
v_call: TRBV7-9
j_call: TRBJ2-7
clone_size: few

cdr3_aa: CATSEAVYNEQFF
cdr3_nt: TGTGCCACCAGTGAAGCTGTATACAATGAGCAGTTCTTC
d_call: .
v_call: TRBV24-1
j_call: TRBJ2-1
clone_size: few

cdr3_aa: CSVSLLASVSGELFF
cdr3_nt: TGCAGCGTTTCGCTACTAGCCTCGGTGTCCGGGGAGCTGTTTTTT
d_call: .
v_call: TRBV29-1
j_call: TRBJ2-2
clone_size: .

cdr3_aa: CASSPSGGSGETQYF
cdr3_nt: TGTGCCAGCAGCCCCTCGGGCGGCTCAGGGGAGACCCAGTACTTC
d_call: .
v_call: TRBV7-2
j_call: TRBJ2-5
clone_size: .

cdr3_aa: CASSFSEGSGEQYF
cdr3_nt: TGTGCCAGCAGTTTTTCCGAGGGAAGTGGCGAGCAGTACTTC
d_call: .
v_call: TRBV12-3/TRBV12-4
j_call: TRBJ2-7
clone_size: .

cdr3_aa: CASSLKPKQGTLTQPFTTQYF
cdr3_nt: TGCGCCAGCAGCTTGAAACCAAAACAGGGGACACTTACACAACCCTTCACGACGCAGTATTTT
d_call: TRBD1
v_call: TRBV5-1
j_call: TRBJ2-3
clone_size: .

cdr3_aa: CSARDLRGTHETQYF
cdr3_nt: TGCAGTGCTAGAGATCTGAGAGGGACGCACGAGACCCAGTACTTC
d_call: .
v_call: TRBV20-1
j_call: TRBJ2-5
clone_size: few

cdr3_aa: CSAPIQGTDGYTF
cdr3_nt: TGCAGTGCGCCAATACAGGGAACGGACGGCTACACCTTC
d_call: .
v_call: TRBV20-1
j_call: TRBJ1-2
clone_size: few

cdr3_aa: CSVHPRLAKGTQYF
cdr3_nt: TGCAGTGTCCACCCGCGGCTAGCTAAGGGGACCCAGTACTTC
d_call: .
v_call: TRBV20-1
j_call: TRBJ2-5
clone_size: .

cdr3_aa: CASIPLASGSRVNEQYF
cdr3_nt: TGTGCCAGCATCCCTTTGGCTAGCGGGAGTCGTGTAAACGAGCAGTACTTC
d_call: TRBD2
v_call: TRBV11-2
j_call: TRBJ2-7
clone_size: .

cdr3_aa: CASRTGSNTEAFF
cdr3_nt: TGTGCCAGTCGGACAGGCTCGAACACTGAAGCTTTCTTT
d_call: TRBD1
v_call: TRBV7-6
j_call: TRBJ1-1
clone_size: .

cdr3_aa: CASSSRTLTDTQYF
cdr3_nt: TGTGCCAGCAGCTCGCGGACTCTAACGGATACGCAGTATTTT
d_call: .
v_call: TRBV9
j_call: TRBJ2-3
clone_size: .

cdr3_aa: CSAHVPGGEQYF
cdr3_nt: TGCAGCGCACATGTCCCAGGGGGCGAGCAGTACTTC
d_call: TRBD1
v_call: TRBV29-1
j_call: TRBJ2-7
clone_size: few

cdr3_aa: CASSLLRQYYNEQFF
cdr3_nt: TGTGCCAGCAGCTTATTAAGACAGTACTACAATGAGCAGTTCTTC
d_call: .
v_call: TRBV7-9
j_call: TRBJ2-1
clone_size: few

cdr3_aa: CASSPWTDYNEQFF
cdr3_nt: TGTGCCAGCAGCCCGTGGACAGACTACAATGAGCAGTTCTTC
d_call: .
v_call: TRBV3-1
j_call: TRBJ2-1
clone_size: .

cdr3_aa: CSATPTVYGYTF
cdr3_nt: TGCAGTGCGACACCGACAGTCTACGGCTACACCTTC
d_call: .
v_call: TRBV20-1
j_call: TRBJ1-2
clone_size: few

cdr3_aa: CASSRRSGGTSLNEQYF
cdr3_nt: TGTGCCAGCAGCCGAAGGTCGGGTGGGACTAGCTTGAACGAGCAGTACTTC
d_call: TRBD2
v_call: TRBV7-2
j_call: TRBJ2-7
clone_size: .

cdr3_aa: CASSPSAPTGGVEQYF
cdr3_nt: TGTGCCAGCAGTCCGTCCGCCCCGACAGGGGGCGTCGAGCAGTACTTC
d_call: TRBD1
v_call: TRBV12-3/TRBV12-4
j_call: TRBJ2-7
clone_size: few

cdr3_aa: CASSSTGRGYTF
cdr3_nt: TGTGCCAGCAGCTCGACAGGACGGGGCTACACCTTC
d_call: .
v_call: TRBV7-9
j_call: TRBJ1-2
clone_size: .

cdr3_aa: CAISGTGGSREQYF
cdr3_nt: TGTGCCATCAGCGGGACAGGGGGCTCGAGGGAGCAGTACTTC
d_call: TRBD1
v_call: TRBV10-3
j_call: TRBJ2-7
clone_size: once

cdr3_aa: CASSWGVPDTQYF
cdr3_nt: TGTGCCAGCAGCTGGGGGGTTCCAGATACGCAGTATTTT
d_call: .
v_call: TRBV7-2
j_call: TRBJ2-3
clone_size: .

cdr3_aa: CASSAGGQGETQYF
cdr3_nt: TGTGCCAGCAGCGCGGGGGGACAAGGAGAGACCCAGTACTTC
d_call: TRBD2
v_call: TRBV13
j_call: TRBJ2-5
clone_size: .

cdr3_aa: CATSRDRTGRFHGERYF
cdr3_nt: TGTGCCACCAGCAGAGATCGAACAGGCCGGTTTCATGGCGAGCGGTACTTC
d_call: .
v_call: TRBV15
j_call: TRBJ2-5
clone_size: .

cdr3_aa: CASSGEGQGNPDTQYF
cdr3_nt: TGTGCCAGCAGTGGGGAAGGACAGGGTAACCCAGATACGCAGTATTTT
d_call: TRBD1
v_call: TRBV6-1
j_call: TRBJ2-3
clone_size: .

cdr3_aa: CSASTVSYEQYF
cdr3_nt: TGCAGTGCTAGTACTGTCTCCTACGAGCAGTACTTC
d_call: .
v_call: TRBV20-1
j_call: TRBJ2-7
clone_size: .

cdr3_aa: CSVGKPRGRETQYF
cdr3_nt: TGCAGCGTTGGGAAGCCGAGGGGGCGAGAGACCCAGTACTTC
d_call: TRBD1
v_call: TRBV29-1
j_call: TRBJ2-5
clone_size: .

cdr3_aa: CASSLRGGEETQYF
cdr3_nt: TGTGCCAGCAGTTTGCGAGGGGGCGAAGAGACCCAGTACTTC
d_call: TRBD1
v_call: TRBV27
j_call: TRBJ2-5
clone_size: .

cdr3_aa: CSAREPTLTDTQYF
cdr3_nt: TGCAGTGCTAGAGAGCCCACACTCACAGATACGCAGTATTTT
d_call: .
v_call: TRBV20-1
j_call: TRBJ2-3
clone_size: .

cdr3_aa: CASSFQPRDTQYF
cdr3_nt: TGTGCCAGCAGCTTCCAACCGAGGGATACGCAGTATTTT
d_call: .
v_call: TRBV2
j_call: TRBJ2-3
clone_size: .

cdr3_aa: CASSPRTGGEFNNEQFF
cdr3_nt: TGTGCCAGCAGTCCTCGGACAGGGGGCGAATTTAACAATGAGCAGTTCTTC
d_call: TRBD1
v_call: TRBV28
j_call: TRBJ2-1
clone_size: few

cdr3_aa: CASSDSSQNTEAFF
cdr3_nt: TGTGCCAGCAGTGACTCCTCACAGAACACTGAAGCTTTCTTT
d_call: .
v_call: TRBV2
j_call: TRBJ1-1
clone_size: .

cdr3_aa: CSAGTSGGYNEQFF
cdr3_nt: TGCAGTGCCGGGACTAGCGGGGGCTACAATGAGCAGTTCTTC
d_call: TRBD2
v_call: TRBV20-1
j_call: TRBJ2-1
clone_size: few

cdr3_aa: CSASRTRGNEQFF
cdr3_nt: TGCAGTGCTAGCCGGACTAGGGGGAATGAGCAGTTCTTC
d_call: .
v_call: TRBV20-1
j_call: TRBJ2-1
clone_size: .

cdr3_aa: CASRGTPSYEQYF
cdr3_nt: TGTGCCAGCAGAGGGACACCATCCTACGAGCAGTACTTC
d_call: .
v_call: TRBV12-3/TRBV12-4
j_call: TRBJ2-7
clone_size: few

cdr3_aa: CASGRTVGSYEQYF
cdr3_nt: TGTGCCAGCGGGAGGACCGTCGGATCCTACGAGCAGTACTTC
d_call: .
v_call: TRBV6-2/TRBV6-3
j_call: TRBJ2-7
clone_size: few

cdr3_aa: CASGGGETYEQYF
cdr3_nt: TGCGCCAGCGGTGGAGGTGAGACCTACGAGCAGTACTTC
d_call: .
v_call: TRBV5-1
j_call: TRBJ2-7
clone_size: .

cdr3_aa: CASSSVGLNSPLHF
cdr3_nt: TGTGCCAGCAGTTCTGTAGGGCTTAATTCACCCCTCCACTTT
d_call: .
v_call: TRBV12-3/TRBV12-4
j_call: TRBJ1-6
clone_size: few

cdr3_aa: CASNRGGNTEAFF
cdr3_nt: TGCGCCAGCAACCGAGGGGGCAACACTGAAGCTTTCTTT
d_call: TRBD1
v_call: TRBV5-1
j_call: TRBJ1-1
clone_size: .

cdr3_aa: CASSFGPLSYEQYF
cdr3_nt: TGTGCCAGCAGCTTCGGACCTTTAAGCTACGAGCAGTACTTC
d_call: .
v_call: TRBV11-3
j_call: TRBJ2-7
clone_size: .